The 3 T cell receptor beta chains below were found in one sample sequenced in a study of CXCR3 chemokines and chemotherapy response in bladder cancer. In TCRdb, the PCR reads were re-called with MiXCR into one record per CDR3 protein. In the table there are about 9,000 distinct CDR3 sequences, under 25% of which are singletons. The sample was gathered from a patient whose treatment included neoadjuvant chemotherapy. These receptors originate from a human donor with bladder cancer that did not respond to neoadjuvant chemotherapy.

Only a few counts were recorded for this clonotype. One base separates it from a far larger clone, so it is likely a read error. This chain uses TRBV6-2 or TRBV6-3 with TRBJ1-1; maybe TRBD1 (5 bases). The V gene's germline CDR1 is MNHEY and CDR2 SVGEGT. This CDR3 comprises 13 residues. This chain's CDR3 is CASSLDSNTEALF. The CDR3 DNA follows: TGTGCCAGCAGCTTAGACAGTAACACTGAAGCTTTATTT.

Judged by abundance, this clonotype is medium-sized (0.01 to 0.1%). The chain links TRBV7-2 to TRBJ1-2; TRBD1 might be the D (6 bases). The CDR3 is 15 amino acids. Looked up from germline, CDR1 is SGHTA and CDR2 is FQGNSA. V shed 1 base and J shed 3 bases, with 12 bases lying between them. The CDR3, as DNA: TGTGCCAGCAGCTTAGGGCAGGGGATGTACTATGGCTACACCTTC. This codes for CASSLGQGMYYGYTF.

This clonotype ranks as medium-sized. The chain has TRBV7-9 and TRBJ1-1, with D possibly being TRBD1 (5 bases). Germline assignment: CDR1 SEHNR and CDR2 FQNEAQ (reference sequence). The V end was cut by 5 bases, the J end by 1 base, with 8 bases between. CDR3 length: 13 amino acids. Here the CDR3 reads CASSRGQNTEAFF. CDR3 in DNA: TGTGCCAGCAGCCGCGGACAGAACACTGAAGCTTTCTTT.